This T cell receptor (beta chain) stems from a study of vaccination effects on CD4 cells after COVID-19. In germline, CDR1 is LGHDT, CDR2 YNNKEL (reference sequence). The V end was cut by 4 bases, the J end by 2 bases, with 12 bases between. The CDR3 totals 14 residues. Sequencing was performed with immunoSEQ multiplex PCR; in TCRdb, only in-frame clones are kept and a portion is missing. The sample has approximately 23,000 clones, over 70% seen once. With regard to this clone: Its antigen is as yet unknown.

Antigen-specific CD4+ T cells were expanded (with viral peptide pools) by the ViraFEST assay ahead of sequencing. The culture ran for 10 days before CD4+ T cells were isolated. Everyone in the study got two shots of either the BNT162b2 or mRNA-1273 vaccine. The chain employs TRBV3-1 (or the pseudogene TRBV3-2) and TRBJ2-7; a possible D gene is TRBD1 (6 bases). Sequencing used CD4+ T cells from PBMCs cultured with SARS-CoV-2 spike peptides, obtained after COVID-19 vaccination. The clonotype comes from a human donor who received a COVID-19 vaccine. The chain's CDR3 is CASSLEGVTYEQYF. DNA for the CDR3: TGTGCCAGCAGCCTTGAGGGGGTTACCTACGAGCAGTACTTC.